The count of the clone carrying this TCR beta chain is one. The same CDR3 can be traced to other DNA sequences in this sample. CDR1 is SNHLY and CDR2 is FYNNEI in the germline V gene. V lost 3 bases and J lost 1; bases outside the gene matches: 2. CDR3 size: 14 residues. Libraries were prepared by immunoSEQ multiplex PCR; TCRdb keeps only in-frame clonotypes and omits some of them. Among roughly 1,500,000 clones listed, roughly 98% were seen once. The sample belongs to a study of shared clonotypes between healthy human individuals. Study information: Donor ages ranged 18 to 49 years: two women, a few men.

The gene calls are TRBV2 and TRBJ1-1; 7 bases line up with TRBD1. The sequence came from a man aged 25-40 years in good health. Sample: naive CD4+ T cells sorted from blood. Subset given: CD45RA+ positively selected. CDR3 sequence reads: CASSERTGNTEAFF. In DNA, the CDR3 is TGTGCCAGCAGTGAGAGGACAGGGAACACTGAAGCTTTCTTT. The full variable domain, in which reference TRBV2 and TRBJ1-1 provide the parts outside the CDR3, is EPEVTQTPSHQVTQMGQEVILRCVPISNHLYFYWYRQILGQKVEFLVSFYNNEISEKSEIFDDQFSVERPDGSNFTLKIRSTKLEDSAMYFCASSERTGNTEAFFGQGTRLTVV.